This entry lists 27 T cell receptor beta chains sequenced from one sample in a study of cytomegalovirus exposure and HLA in healthy donors. Use of 60 Vbeta and 13 Jbeta primers characterized the PCR. Sequenced by immunoSEQ multiplex PCR; TCRdb stores in-frame clones only, minus some. The sample has around 94,000 clones; around 66% are singletons. Sequenced input: PBMCs. The origin of the receptors is a man aged 25-45 years in good health and CMV-seronegative.

The CDR3 reads CASGQVSNQPQHF. The CDR3 DNA sequence: TGTGCCAGCGGGCAGGTTAGCAATCAGCCCCAGCATTTT. This chain links TRBV6-4 with TRBJ1-5; D is unresolved. The V gene's germline CDR1 is MRHNA and CDR2 SNTAGT. The CDR3 is made up of 13 amino acids. The V gene lost 8 bases and the J gene lost 0 bases, with 8 bases spanning the gap.

This clone has more than one count but fewer than ten. V is TRBV7-9 and J is TRBJ2-3; the D is unclear. This CDR3 is 13 amino acids long. Germline CDR1 reads SEHNR; CDR2 reads FQNEAQ (reference sequence). V lost 4 bases and J 6 bases, leaving 11 bases between the germline ends. This CDR3 reads CASSSSAGDTQYF. Here the CDR3 DNA reads TGTGCCAGCAGCTCCAGCGCCGGTGATACGCAGTATTTT.

The gene calls are TRBV2 and TRBJ2-1; D gene ambiguous. V was clipped by 2 bases and J by 8 bases, with 10 bases between them. The CDR3 is made up of 13 amino acids. In germline, CDR1 is SNHLY, CDR2 FYNNEI. CDR3 loop: CASSERTRDEQFF. CDR3 bases: TGTGCCAGCAGTGAAAGAACTCGGGATGAGCAGTTCTTC.

V usage is TRBV12-5 and J usage is TRBJ2-1, with no clear D. V was pared by 3 bases and J by 12 bases, with 15 bases between. The CDR3 is 13 residues long. CDR1 LGHNT and CDR2 FRNRAP come from the germline V gene. CDR3 residues: CASGFSSRSLQFF. Here the CDR3 DNA reads TGTGCTAGTGGTTTCTCATCCCGGAGCCTGCAGTTCTTC. Looking up the rest from reference TRBV12-5 and TRBJ2-1 gives the full variable domain: DARVTQTPRHKVTEMGQEVTMRCQPILGHNTVFWYRQTMMQGLELLAYFRNRAPLDDSGMPKDRFSAEMPDATLATLKIQPSEPRDSAVYFCASGFSSRSLQFFGPGTRLTVL.

The chain joins TRBV6-1 to TRBJ2-2; D is possibly TRBD2 (6 bases). Trimming shortened V by 7 bases and J by 1 base, and 10 bases separated the two germline ends. The CDR3 runs 14 residues. CDR1 is MNHNS, CDR2 SASEGT, per germline. Here the CDR3 reads CASTWGGNTGELFF. DNA for the CDR3: TGTGCCAGCACTTGGGGAGGGAACACCGGGGAGCTGTTTTTT.

CDR3 sequence reads: CASSLQGANTEAFF. The CDR3 nucleotides read TGTGCCAGCAGCTTGCAGGGGGCTAACACTGAAGCTTTCTTT. J is TRBJ1-1 and V is TRBV11-2, with 8 bases matching TRBD1. Germline CDR1 SGHAT, CDR2 FQNNGV. The CDR3 loop spans 14 amino acids. V shed 3 bases and J 2 bases; nucleotides not matched to a gene: 2. Looking up the rest from reference TRBV11-2 and TRBJ1-1 gives the full variable domain: EAGVAQSPRYKIIEKRQSVAFWCNPISGHATLYWYQQILGQGPKLLIQFQNNGVVDDSQLPKDRFSAERLKGVDSTLKIQPAKLEDSAVYLCASSLQGANTEAFFGQGTRLTVV.

The chain carries TRBV25-1 and TRBJ2-6; D is possibly TRBD2 (6 bases). V was shortened by 2 bases and J by 2 bases, with 13 bases between the two germline ends. This CDR3 region has 17 residues. Looked up from germline, CDR1 is MGHDK and CDR2 is SYGVNS. As DNA, the CDR3 is TGTGCCAGCAGTGAAAGACTAGGAGGTACTGGGGCCAACGTCCTGACTTTC. Residues: CASSERLGGTGANVLTF.

The chain recombines TRBV27 with TRBJ2-7; D possibly corresponds to TRBD1 (8 bases). Trimming took 6 bases from V and 6 from J, leaving 24 bases between them. The CDR3 loop spans 16 amino acids. CDR1 is MNHEY and CDR2 is SMNVEV in the germline V gene (reference sequence). The CDR3 protein is CASSLHDRGKRGEQYF. In DNA, the CDR3 is TGTGCCAGCAGCCTCCACGACAGGGGTAAGCGGGGCGAGCAGTACTTC.

The gene calls are TRBV10-2 and TRBJ2-1, with 12 nucleotides matching TRBD2. The CDR3 is 14 residues long. V was clipped by 9 bases and J by 4 bases; unmatched bases: 4. The germline CDR1 and CDR2 sequences are WSHSY and SAAADI. The CDR3 DNA sequence: TGCGCCAGTTGGGGGACTAGCGGGTACAATGAGCAGTTCTTC. Its translation is CASWGTSGYNEQFF.

The rearrangement joins TRBV5-8 to TRBJ1-5; TRBD1 agrees at 10 bases. The J segment lost 3 bases and the V segment lost 5 bases, leaving 8 bases of the junction unmatched. CDR1 is SGHTS, CDR2 YDEGEE, per germline. The CDR3 runs 16 residues. In DNA, the CDR3 is TGTGCCAGCAGGCCCGGGACAGGGGTTGTCAATCAGCCCCAGCATTTT. Translated, it gives CASRPGTGVVNQPQHF.

The chain employs TRBV19 and TRBJ2-7; 7 bases map to TRBD1. The CDR3 contains 14 residues. Germline loops: CDR1 LNHDA, CDR2 SQIVND (reference sequence). Unmatched junction bases numbered 5, after V lost 4 bases and J lost 2 bases. The CDR3 nucleotides are TGTGCCAGTAGTAGCTCGGGACAGACCTACGAGCAGTACTTC. Its translation is CASSSSGQTYEQYF.

The V gene is TRBV10-1, the J gene TRBJ2-4; D is perhaps TRBD2 (5 bases). The germline gives CDR1 WNHNN, CDR2 SYGVQD (reference sequence). V lost 6 bases and J lost 0, with 15 bases in between. This CDR3 is built from 16 residues. Here the CDR3 reads CASRGVPDLAKNIQYF. The CDR3 DNA reads as TGCGCCAGCAGGGGAGTTCCAGACCTAGCCAAAAACATTCAGTACTTC.

J is TRBJ1-5 and V is TRBV27; 9 bases are shared with TRBD1. CDR3 length: 14 amino acids. The ends lost 2 bases at V and 6 bases at J; junction bases unmatched: 2. CDR1 and CDR2 (germline): MNHEY, SMNVEV (reference sequence). The CDR3 coding sequence is TGTGCCAGCAGTTTAACAGGGGGCCTTCAGCCCCAGCATTTT. Translating it yields CASSLTGGLQPQHF.

The chain joins TRBV19 to TRBJ2-5, with D maybe TRBD1 (6 bases). In germline, CDR1 is LNHDA, CDR2 SQIVND (reference sequence). Trimming cost V 5 bases and J 5 bases, with 15 bases left between them. The CDR3 length is 14 residues. DNA for the CDR3: TGTGCCAGTAGTGGGCAAGGGGGTAGGGAGACCCAGTACTTC. Protein sequence: CASSGQGGRETQYF.

The chain links TRBV19 to TRBJ1-5; weak D call: TRBD1 (5 bases). This CDR3 spans 15 amino acids. The ends were cut back, 3 bases at V and 1 base at J, with 10 bases in the middle. Per germline, CDR1 LNHDA and CDR2 SQIVND (reference sequence). The CDR3 sequence: CASSIWGVSNQPQHF. In nucleotides, the CDR3 is TGTGCCAGTAGTATCTGGGGGGTGAGCAATCAGCCCCAGCATTTT.

The chain has TRBV5-5 and TRBJ2-1; TRBD2 matches at 10 bases. Germline assignment: CDR1 SGHKS and CDR2 YYEKEE (reference sequence). The CDR3 is 16 amino acids. The J segment lost 5 bases and the V segment lost 1 base, leaving 6 bases of the junction unmatched. The CDR3 protein is CASSLTGTSANNEQFF. The CDR3 DNA is TGTGCCAGCAGCTTGACCGGGACTAGCGCGAACAATGAGCAGTTCTTC. Full variable domain (rest looked up from reference TRBV5-5 and TRBJ2-1): DAGVTQSPTHLIKTRGQQVTLRCSPISGHKSVSWYQQVLGQGPQFIFQYYEKEERGRGNFPDRFSARQFPNYSSELNVNALLLGDSALYLCASSLTGTSANNEQFFGPGTRLTVL.

The chain employs TRBV4-1 and TRBJ2-2; D is undetermined. V was pared by 0 bases and J by 6 bases, with 8 bases between. Germline V CDR1 and CDR2: MGHRA, YSYEKL. The length of the CDR3 is 14 residues. CDR3 residues: CASSQDLRAGELFF. CDR3 in DNA: TGCGCCAGCAGCCAAGATCTACGAGCCGGGGAGCTGTTTTTT.

This clone appeared once. The V gene is TRBV19, the J gene TRBJ2-2, with a weak D call TRBD1 (6 bases). The CDR3 is 16 amino acids. V shed 2 bases and J shed 6 bases, with 16 bases lying between them. In germline, CDR1 is LNHDA, CDR2 SQIVND (reference sequence). The DNA for the CDR3 is TGTGCCAGTAGTATAATGGTCCGGACAGTGCCCGGGGAGCTGTTTTTT. The encoded protein is CASSIMVRTVPGELFF.

This clone was counted only a few times. The V call is TRBV18, the J call TRBJ1-2; no clear D gene. Germline V lookup: CDR1 KGHSH, CDR2 LQKENI. The CDR3 covers 13 residues. V was pared by 1 base and J by 2 bases, with 5 bases between. As DNA, the CDR3 is TGTGCCAGCTCACCACGAGGGAACTATGGCTACACCTTC. This translates into CASSPRGNYGYTF.

This chain joins TRBV6-1 and TRBJ1-1, with a tentative D call TRBD1 (5 bases). CDR3 length: 15 residues. Between the trimmed V and J ends, which lost 0 bases and 2 bases, there was a span of 10 bases. Germline values: CDR1 MNHNS, CDR2 SASEGT. CDR3 region: CASSEAGQFNTEAFF. CDR3 coding DNA: TGTGCCAGCAGTGAAGCGGGGCAGTTCAACACTGAAGCTTTCTTT.

This chain joins TRBV5-8 and TRBJ2-2; 10 positions agree with TRBD2. The CDR3 has 14 amino acids. V shed 5 bases and J 11 bases; nucleotides not matched to a gene: 9. Germline values: CDR1 SGHTS, CDR2 YDEGEE. CDR3 loop: CASRPGLAVGELFF. In nucleotides, the CDR3 is TGTGCCAGCAGACCAGGACTAGCGGTAGGAGAGCTGTTTTTT.

This clone came up a few times. The V and J genes are TRBV7-2 and TRBJ1-5; TRBD1 matches 8 bases. J gave up 1 base and V 4 bases, and 9 bases lay outside the gene matches. Per germline, CDR1 SGHTA and CDR2 FQGNSA. This CDR3 comprises 17 residues. In DNA, the CDR3 is TGTGCCAGCAGCTCGAAGATGGACAGGGCCAGCAATCAGCCCCAGCATTTT. Translated: CASSSKMDRASNQPQHF. Drawing the rest from reference TRBV7-2 and TRBJ1-5, the complete variable domain is GAGVSQSPSNKVTEKGKDVELRCDPISGHTALYWYRQSLGQGLEFLIYFQGNSAPDKSGLPSDRFSAERTGGSVSTLTIQRTQQEDSAVYLCASSSKMDRASNQPQHFGDGTRLSIL.

CDR3 residues: CATSREGEVAGTEQFF. The CDR3 DNA reads as TGTGCCACCAGCAGGGAGGGAGAAGTGGCGGGTACTGAGCAGTTCTTC. The chain recombines TRBV15 with TRBJ2-1; possible D gene TRBD2, 6 bases. Germline V gives CDR1 LNHNV, CDR2 YYDKDF (reference sequence). V lost 3 bases to trimming and J lost 9 bases, with 21 bases between them. The CDR3 length is 16 residues.

The CDR3 DNA sequence: TGTGCCAGCAACCGAAGAGACAGGGTCCACGAGCAGTACTTC. Encoded protein: CASNRRDRVHEQYF. The J gene is TRBJ2-7, the V gene TRBV14, with 7 bases fitting TRBD1. The CDR3 runs 14 residues. The V segment lost 7 bases and the J segment 5 bases; nucleotides outside the gene matches: 11. Germline CDR1 SGHDN, CDR2 FVKESK.

This clone was detected only once. The rearrangement uses TRBV16 and TRBJ1-5, with TRBD1 as a possible D gene (6 bases). Germline-derived CDR1 and CDR2 are KGHSY and FQNENV. The CDR3 loop spans 15 amino acids. V lost 4 bases and J 3 bases, leaving 13 bases between the germline ends. In DNA form, the CDR3 reads TGTGCCAGCAGCCCCCCGAGGGGGAACAATCAGCCCCAGCATTTT. It translates to CASSPPRGNNQPQHF. The variable domain in full, completed from reference TRBV16 and TRBJ1-5, reads GEEVAQTPKHLVRGEGQKAKLYCAPIKGHSYVFWYQQVLKNEFKFLISFQNENVFDETGMPKERFSAKCLPNSPCSLEIQATKLEDSAVYFCASSPPRGNNQPQHFGDGTRLSIL.

There are a few counts of this clone. The same CDR3 also results from other DNA sequences found in this sample. The V and J genes are TRBV2 and TRBJ2-7; 9 bases are a match to TRBD2. From germline, CDR1 is SNHLY and CDR2 FYNNEI. The CDR3 loop spans 17 amino acids. Here the CDR3 reads CALRKMASGIPPYEQYF. The CDR3 DNA sequence: TGTGCGTTGCGGAAGATGGCTAGCGGGATTCCTCCCTACGAGCAGTACTTC.

The V call is TRBV11-3, the J call TRBJ1-1; a weak D match, TRBD1 (6 bases). CDR3 length equals 16 residues. Trimming took 5 bases from V and 2 from J, leaving 18 bases between them. The germline V gene has CDR1 SGHNT and CDR2 YENEEA. The DNA of the CDR3 is TGTGCCAGCAGCGCAACCTCAGGGGCCGCAAACACTGAAGCTTTCTTT. It encodes CASSATSGAANTEAFF.